The sequence of this T cell receptor (beta chain) was determined in a study of T cells in Graves' hyperthyroidism and ophthalmopathy. V lost 1 base and J lost 5, with 9 bases in between. The germline CDR1 and CDR2 sequences are MNHEY and SMNVEV (reference sequence). The CDR3 totals 14 residues. Amplification yielded TCR beta CDR3 regions, with RNA transcripts as the source. Using the HTBI primer set, a first-round RT-PCR was run on the TCR CDR3. TCRdb called the multiplex PCR reads again in MiXCR, with one record for every CDR3 protein. The sample shows approximately 410,000 distinct CDR3 sequences, approximately 15% of them seen only once. This clonotype showed up many times. Antigen specificity is unknown. Graves' hyperthyroidism was deemed stable absent ophthalmopathy progression within 18 months. It was uncontrolled infection, other autoimmune disease, pregnancy or lactation that excluded patients.

Study-wide points: The majority of expanded thyroid clonotypes above 0.001 also appeared in blood.

The chain carries TRBV27 and TRBJ2-1; no definite D call. The material sequenced was blood. The TCR comes from a woman younger than 35 with Graves' hyperthyroidism. This chain's CDR3 is CASSLYGRDNEQFF. Written as DNA, the CDR3 is TGTGCCAGCAGTTTATACGGGCGAGACAATGAGCAGTTCTTC.